A single sample is the source of the 15 T cell receptor beta chains below, sequenced in a study of T cells after yellow fever vaccination (dated by TCRdb to 2018 to 2020). This sample's treatment or condition label indicates: live attenuated yellow fever vaccine strain. The library was made by 5' RACE. Sequenced on an Illumina HiSeq 2500. TCRdb cleaned the public reads at Q25 with fastp, built clones with MiXCR and kept in-frame beta chains. Records with the same CDR3 protein are collapsed into one entry carrying the most frequent genes and DNA. The sample includes tens of thousands of distinct CDR3 sequences, with around 7.9% observed a single time. Of the sample, roughly 29% is held by the ten largest clones. The sample here was CD8+ T cells sorted from PBMCs, taken roughly 10 days after the first yellow fever vaccination. These receptor sequences come from a man aged 18 to 30 who received the YFV17D yellow fever vaccine.

This clonotype was found many times. The chain joins TRBV20-1 to TRBJ2-7; D gene ambiguous. This CDR3 region has 15 residues. V was shortened by 0 bases and J by 0 bases, with 12 bases between the two germline ends. CDR1 and CDR2 from the germline V gene are DFQATT and SNEGSKA (reference sequence). The CDR3 bases are TGCAGTGCTAGAGATCATCGAGAAAGCTCCTACGAGCAGTACTTC. The encoded protein is CSARDHRESSYEQYF.

Comments on this clonotype: A much bigger clone sits one base away, suggesting this may be a read error. V and J are TRBV2 and TRBJ2-3; 7 nucleotides line up with TRBD2. This CDR3 region has 14 residues. The V gene's germline CDR1 is SNHLY and CDR2 FYNNEI. Losses at the gene ends were 10 bases for V and 4 bases for J; bases not matched to a gene: 11. The CDR3 reads CANSKRGHPDTQYF. The CDR3 DNA sequence: TGTGCCAATTCCAAGCGGGGTCACCCAGATACGCAGTATTTT.

V is TRBV7-9 and J is TRBJ2-7; D call uncertain. Deletions cut 1 base from V and 7 bases from J, with 11 bases between. The CDR3 loop spans 13 amino acids. The germline V gene has CDR1 SEHNR and CDR2 FQNEAQ (reference sequence). This CDR3 reads CASSLESVGEQYF. The CDR3, as DNA: TGTGCCAGCAGCTTAGAGTCGGTAGGAGAGCAGTACTTC.

The sample holds many counts of this clonotype. The V and J genes are TRBV20-1 and TRBJ2-7; unclear D gene. Germline V CDR1 and CDR2: DFQATT, SNEGSKA (reference sequence). CDR3 size: 13 residues. V dropped 0 bases and J dropped 3 bases, with 9 bases sitting between them. CDR3 in DNA: TGCAGTGCTAGAGATTATGCCTACTACGAGCAGTACGTC. Residues: CSARDYAYYEQYV.

This clonotype was counted only a few times. The J gene is TRBJ2-3, the V gene TRBV4-1; 11 bases align to TRBD1. The CDR3 covers 18 residues. Germline CDR1 MGHRA, CDR2 YSYEKL. V lost 3 bases to trimming and J lost 2 bases; unmatched junction nucleotides: 10. The CDR3 loop reads CASSHFVGDRGTTDTQYF. The CDR3 DNA reads as TGCGCCAGCAGCCACTTCGTCGGGGACAGGGGGACCACAGATACGCAGTATTTT.

This clonotype was seen a handful of times. V is TRBV27 and J is TRBJ1-5; D remains ambiguous. Germline V gene sequence: CDR1 MNHEY, CDR2 SMNVEV (reference sequence). Deletions cut 1 base from V and 7 bases from J, with 8 bases between. This CDR3 is 13 amino acids long. The CDR3 DNA sequence: TGTGCCAGCAGTTTATTCAACGGCCAGCCCCAGCATTTT. It yields the protein CASSLFNGQPQHF.

This clonotype has just a few counts. V usage is TRBV4-1 and J usage is TRBJ2-3, with 13 nucleotides matching TRBD2. V shed 7 bases, J shed 6 bases, and the junction held 7 bases outside the gene matches. CDR1 and CDR2 (germline): MGHRA, YSYEKL. This CDR3 spans 15 amino acids. The CDR3 spells CASTGLAGAGDTQYF. Here the CDR3 DNA reads TGCGCCAGCACCGGACTAGCGGGGGCTGGGGATACGCAGTATTTT.

The chain recombines TRBV3-1 with TRBJ1-2, with 8 bases lining up with TRBD1. The CDR3 length is 13 residues. Germline V lookup: CDR1 LGHDT, CDR2 YNNKEL (reference sequence). The J segment lost 13 bases and the V segment lost 4 bases, leaving 11 bases of the junction unmatched. The CDR3 loop reads CASSPGTGGVFTF. The DNA for the CDR3 is TGTGCCAGCAGCCCAGGGACAGGAGGCGTATTCACCTTC.

This clonotype was seen many times. This chain connects TRBV29-1 to TRBJ1-2; 8 bases are shared with TRBD1. Germline V gene lookup returns CDR1 SQVTM and CDR2 ANQGSEA. J gave up 3 bases and V 7 bases, and 7 bases lay outside the gene matches. The CDR3 contains 13 residues. The CDR3 reads CSAETGEDYGYTF. DNA of the CDR3: TGCAGCGCAGAGACAGGGGAGGACTATGGCTACACCTTC.

This clonotype has ten or more counts. CDR3 in amino acids: CSVQTGGGDEQFF. The DNA for the CDR3 is TGCAGCGTCCAGACAGGTGGAGGAGATGAGCAGTTCTTC. The chain joins TRBV29-1 to TRBJ2-1, with D perhaps matching TRBD1 (6 bases). Germline V gene data show CDR1 as SQVTM and CDR2 as ANQGSEA. Between the trimmed V and J ends, which lost 6 bases and 8 bases, there was a span of 17 bases. This CDR3 has 13 amino acids.

The CDR3: CASSEGLSEAFF. The CDR3 DNA is TGTGCCAGCAGTGAGGGGTTGAGTGAAGCTTTCTTT. The gene calls are TRBV6-5 and TRBJ1-1, with a tentative D call TRBD1 (5 bases). V gave up 5 bases and J gave up 7 bases, with 11 bases separating them. This CDR3 has 12 amino acids. From germline, CDR1 is MNHEY and CDR2 SVGAGI.

There are many counts of this clonotype. This rearrangement joins TRBV15 to TRBJ1-1, with 8 bases fitting TRBD1. J gave up 4 bases and V 2 bases, and 6 bases lay outside the gene matches. Germline V gives CDR1 LNHNV, CDR2 YYDKDF (reference sequence). The CDR3 loop spans 15 amino acids. CDR3 sequence (DNA): TGTGCCACCAGCAGATCGACAGGGGTGGGCACTGAAGCTTTCTTT. Translated: CATSRSTGVGTEAFF.

The sample holds many counts of this clonotype. The J gene is TRBJ2-4, the V gene TRBV29-1; D is unclear. CDR3 length: 13 residues. Trimming removed 0 bases from V and 3 bases from J, with 6 bases in between. Germline V gives CDR1 SQVTM, CDR2 ANQGSEA. This chain's CDR3 is CSVEEGNKNIQYF. The CDR3 DNA sequence: TGCAGCGTTGAAGAGGGGAACAAAAACATTCAGTACTTC.

The V gene is TRBV4-1, the J gene TRBJ2-7; 7 nucleotides align to TRBD1. The V segment lost 4 bases and the J segment 2 bases; nucleotides outside the gene matches: 2. The CDR3 spans 13 residues. CDR1 and CDR2 (germline): MGHRA, YSYEKL. The CDR3 DNA follows: TGCGCCAGCAGCCGGACAGGACCCTACGAGCAGTACTTC. This encodes CASSRTGPYEQYF.

This clonotype was picked up many times. The rearrangement joins TRBV4-1 to TRBJ2-2, with a possible D match to TRBD2 (6 bases). V lost 1 base and J 4 bases, leaving 10 bases between the germline ends. The germline V gene has CDR1 MGHRA and CDR2 YSYEKL. This CDR3 is built from 15 residues. The CDR3 sequence: CASSQVMGGTGELFF. The CDR3 nucleotides are TGCGCCAGCAGCCAAGTTATGGGGGGCACCGGGGAGCTGTTTTTT.